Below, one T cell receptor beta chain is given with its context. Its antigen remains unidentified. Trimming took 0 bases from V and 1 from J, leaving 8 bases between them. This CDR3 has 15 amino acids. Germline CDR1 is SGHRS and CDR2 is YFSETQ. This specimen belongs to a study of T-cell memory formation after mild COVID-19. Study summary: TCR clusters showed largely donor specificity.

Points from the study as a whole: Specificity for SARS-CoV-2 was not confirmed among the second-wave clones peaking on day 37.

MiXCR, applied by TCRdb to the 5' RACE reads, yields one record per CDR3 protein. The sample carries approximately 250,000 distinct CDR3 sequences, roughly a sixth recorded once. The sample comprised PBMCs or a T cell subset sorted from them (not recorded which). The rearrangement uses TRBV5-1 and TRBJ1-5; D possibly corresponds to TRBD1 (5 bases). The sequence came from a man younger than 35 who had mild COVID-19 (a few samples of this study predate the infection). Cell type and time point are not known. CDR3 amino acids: CASSLEGMSNQPQHF. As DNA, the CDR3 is TGCGCCAGCAGCTTGGAGGGGATGAGCAATCAGCCCCAGCATTTT.